The source of this T cell receptor beta chain is a study of T cells expressing NK-cell markers. Study observations and caveats: The dominant NKG2C+ clonotypes represented roughly 1.0-7.5% of CD8+ T cells in five to seven donors.

Regarding this clonotype: Its antigen is unknown.

Following a re-call of the 5' RACE reads, TCRdb has one entry per CDR3 protein and lacks DNA. In total, the table holds around 380,000 distinct CDR3 sequences. Germline CDR1 DFQATT, CDR2 SNEGSKA (reference sequence). This CDR3 has 11 amino acids. The V gene is TRBV20-1, the J gene TRBJ1-4. This TCR was recovered from a woman in her 50s in good health. The specimen was blood T cells: a sorted CD56 or NKG2C T cell subset, CD4+ or CD8+ T cells, or bulk PBMC T cells (not recorded which). CDR3 amino acids: CSASAGEKLFF.